This T cell receptor beta chain was retrieved from a study of shared clonotypes between healthy human individuals. Study-wide results and caveats: Among donors, the sharing of clonotypes was expected to be influenced by sequencing depth. The study found approximately 5% of naive CD4 clonotypes shared across a few donors.

CDR3 length: 17 residues. Losses at the gene ends were 3 bases for V and 7 bases for J; bases not matched to a gene: 12. CDR1 and CDR2 (germline): ENHRY, SYGVKD. To note about this clone: Its specificity is unknown.

Method: immunoSEQ multiplex PCR; TCRdb's copy keeps in-frame clones and lacks some. The sample yields approximately 530,000 clones, 90% to 97% seen once. This TCR derives from a woman aged 25 to 39 in good health. The specimen sequenced was naive CD4+ T cells sorted from blood. Specified subset: CD45RA+ positively selected. The chain has TRBV10-3 and TRBJ1-5, with 10 bases identical to TRBD1. As DNA, the CDR3 is TGTGCCATCAGTGACCGGTCCGGGACAGGGGTCGGCCAGCCCCAGCATTTT. This translates into CAISDRSGTGVGQPQHF.